The 14 T cell receptor beta chains below all came from one sample that was sequenced in a study of OX40 agonist ivuxolimab in advanced cancers. Some clones are missing from TCRdb's copy, which holds only in-frame ones; the method was immunoSEQ multiplex PCR. Among about 100,000 clones, around nine tenths were seen once, and the ten largest hold roughly 0.15%. The sequencing here drew on CD4+ or CD8+ T cells sorted from blood, taken in a trial of the OX40 agonist ivuxolimab. The receptor set was obtained from an adult with an advanced solid tumor such as melanoma, head and neck, liver or kidney cancer.

This chain joins TRBV4-1 and TRBJ2-7, with D perhaps TRBD1 (5 bases). Germline V gene data show CDR1 as MGHRA and CDR2 as YSYEKL. The CDR3 is made up of 16 amino acids. V was clipped by 1 base and J by 6 bases, with 19 bases between them. CDR3 residues: CASSQGMARGPSEQYF. The DNA for the CDR3 is TGCGCCAGCAGCCAAGGAATGGCTAGGGGTCCTTCCGAGCAGTACTTC.

This chain uses TRBV5-1 with TRBJ2-2, with 13 positions matching TRBD2. Germline V gene data show CDR1 as SGHRS and CDR2 as YFSETQ. The CDR3 has 17 amino acids. After removal of 0 bases from V and 7 bases from J, the junction contained 6 bases not matched to a gene. The CDR3 loop is CASSLGLAGGKDGELFF. DNA of the CDR3: TGCGCCAGCAGCTTGGGACTAGCGGGAGGAAAGGACGGGGAGCTGTTTTTT.

The CDR3, as DNA: TGTGCCAGCAGCTTGGCTTCGGTAAGGCCTCTCAATGAGCAGTTCTTC. Protein: CASSLASVRPLNEQFF. The rearrangement uses TRBV7-3 and TRBJ2-1; no clear D. V lost 3 bases, J lost 6 bases, and 18 bases lay in between. The germline gives CDR1 SGHTA, CDR2 FQGTGA. The CDR3 loop spans 16 amino acids.

V gene TRBV2 combines with J gene TRBJ2-5; 8 positions match TRBD2. The V gene's germline CDR1 is SNHLY and CDR2 FYNNEI. This CDR3 is built from 16 residues. The trim removed 7 bases at V and 9 bases at J, leaving 19 bases unmatched. The CDR3 protein is CASTQEGAGVARAQYF. CDR3 nucleotides: TGTGCCAGCACCCAGGAAGGAGCGGGAGTTGCAAGGGCCCAGTACTTC. Complete variable domain (other parts from reference TRBV2 and TRBJ2-5): EPEVTQTPSHQVTQMGQEVILRCVPISNHLYFYWYRQILGQKVEFLVSFYNNEISEKSEIFDDQFSVERPDGSNFTLKIRSTKLEDSAMYFCASTQEGAGVARAQYFGPGTRLLVL.

The J gene is TRBJ1-1, the V gene TRBV19, with D perhaps TRBD1 (5 bases). Germline assignment: CDR1 LNHDA and CDR2 SQIVND (reference sequence). CDR3 length: 11 residues. Trimming pared 6 bases from V and 10 bases from J, leaving 12 bases between. In DNA, the CDR3 is TGTGCCAGTAGCAACCGACAGTCAGCTTTCTTT. It encodes CASSNRQSAFF. Combining the CDR3 with reference TRBV19 and TRBJ1-1 gives the whole variable domain DGGITQSPKYLFRKEGQNVTLSCEQNLNHDAMYWYRQDPGQGLRLIYYSQIVNDFQKGDIAEGYSVSREKKESFPLTVTSAQKNPTAFYLCASSNRQSAFFGQGTRLTVV.

The chain is built from TRBV27 and TRBJ2-6, with D hard to call. V was trimmed by 6 bases and J by 2 bases, leaving 5 bases between them. The length of the CDR3 is 13 residues. CDR1 and CDR2 (germline): MNHEY, SMNVEV (reference sequence). CDR3 coding DNA: TGTGCCAGCAGACCTACTGGGGCCAACGTCCTGACTTTC. Translation: CASRPTGANVLTF.

The chain combines TRBV14 with TRBJ2-1; D gene ambiguous. The CDR3 runs 17 residues. V shed 0 bases and J shed 9 bases, with 21 bases lying between them. CDR1 is SGHDN, CDR2 FVKESK, per germline. The chain's CDR3 is CASSQDPGPPLSIEQFF. The DNA for the CDR3 is TGTGCCAGCAGCCAAGATCCCGGACCACCCTTAAGTATTGAGCAGTTCTTC.

The genes are TRBV19 and TRBJ2-5; 7 bases align to TRBD1. V was clipped by 4 bases and J by 0 bases; unmatched bases: 5. Per the germline V gene, CDR1 is LNHDA and CDR2 is SQIVND (reference sequence). This CDR3 contains 15 residues. CDR3: CASSRTGAYQETQYF. The DNA for the CDR3 is TGTGCCAGTAGTAGAACAGGGGCGTACCAAGAGACCCAGTACTTC.

CDR3 DNA sequence: TGTGCCACCCGTCTCTACGGGGAAGATACGCAGTATTTT. It encodes CATRLYGEDTQYF. This chain uses TRBV6-5 with TRBJ2-3, with D tentatively TRBD2 (5 bases). The CDR3 contains 13 residues. Germline-derived CDR1 and CDR2 are MNHEY and SVGAGI. The ends were cut back, 10 bases at V and 5 bases at J, with 16 bases in the middle.

V usage is TRBV5-1 and J usage is TRBJ2-1; 11 nucleotides agree with TRBD2. The V gene's germline CDR1 is SGHRS and CDR2 YFSETQ. V gave up 2 bases and J gave up 3 bases; unmatched junction bases: 1. The CDR3 consists of 15 residues. CDR3 in DNA: TGCGCCAGCAGCTTACTAGCGGGGGACTACAATGAGCAGTTCTTC. This codes for CASSLLAGDYNEQFF.

This clone was seen once. The chain joins TRBV27 to TRBJ2-7, with TRBD2 matching 8 bases. The CDR3 has 13 amino acids. Per germline, CDR1 MNHEY and CDR2 SMNVEV (reference sequence). V was pared by 4 bases and J by 3 bases, with 2 bases of the junction left unmatched. CDR3 coding DNA: TGTGCCAGCAGTTCGGGACTAGACTACGAGCAGTACTTC. This gives the protein CASSSGLDYEQYF.

The chain couples TRBV6-1 to TRBJ2-2; weak D call: TRBD2 (5 bases). V shed 7 bases and J shed 6 bases, with 12 bases lying between them. The CDR3 loop spans 13 amino acids. Germline CDR1 is MNHNS and CDR2 is SASEGT. For the CDR3, the DNA is TGTGCCAGCATACCCGTAGCGTCCGGGGAGCTGTTTTTT. Translated, it gives CASIPVASGELFF.

The V and J genes are TRBV6-5 and TRBJ1-5; D gene uncertain. Trimming stripped 5 bases from V and 8 bases from J, with 13 bases between. CDR3 size: 13 residues. Germline V gives CDR1 MNHEY, CDR2 SVGAGI. In DNA form, the CDR3 reads TGTGCCAGCAGTGGACCCTCTCCGGAGCCCCAGCATTTT. Its protein is CASSGPSPEPQHF.

The chain couples TRBV9 to TRBJ1-3; weak D call: TRBD1 (6 bases). The V end lost 0 bases, the J end lost 0 bases, and 16 bases lay between the germline ends. Germline CDR1 reads SGDLS; CDR2 reads YYNGEE. The CDR3 totals 18 residues. The CDR3 DNA reads TGTGCCAGCAGCGTAGGACAGGTGGGATTTAGCTCTGGAAACACCATATATTTT. This codes for CASSVGQVGFSSGNTIYF.